This T cell receptor beta chain was found in a study of cytomegalovirus exposure and HLA in healthy donors. The study ran its PCR with 60 Vbeta and 13 Jbeta primers. Assay used: immunoSEQ multiplex PCR; TCRdb lists only in-frame clones, some missing. The table includes 110,000 or so clones, roughly 82% detected once. Germline loops: CDR1 MNHEY, CDR2 SMNVEV (reference sequence). Trimming removed 4 bases from V and 5 bases from J, with 23 bases in between. This CDR3 is 17 amino acids long. The source is a young woman in good health and CMV-seronegative. The sample taken for sequencing was PBMCs. This chain joins TRBV27 and TRBJ1-2, with D possibly being TRBD1 (5 bases). The CDR3 region has the DNA TGTGCCAGCAGTTCAAGGGACTCCAGTTGGGTCGGGTATGGCTACACCTTC. Residues: CASSSRDSSWVGYGYTF.